This entry describes one T cell receptor beta chain. As yet, its antigen is unknown. Profiled with immunoSEQ multiplex PCR; TCRdb holds only in-frame clones, not every one. The table lists about 15,000 clones, around 87% of them singletons. V shed 5 bases, J shed 8 bases, and the junction held 12 bases outside the gene matches. This CDR3 has 15 residues. Germline assignment: CDR1 SGHTA and CDR2 FQGNSA. The data derive from a study of a mutant IDH1 vaccine in newly diagnosed glioma. Time point reported: baseline, week 1 (first vaccination visit). Treatment defined: pre-vaccination baseline after standard-of-care therapy. The astrocytomas were IDH1-mutant, ATRX-negative, and WHO grade 3 or 4. Whole-study results and caveats: Across multiple MHC alleles, roughly 93% of patients had vaccine-induced responses.

Sequencing used PBMCs, obtained from a glioma patient treated with radiotherapy, temozolomide or both. The receptor was derived from a woman between 40 and 55 years old with glioma. Some clones in this sample may be carry-over from other donors' samples. The V call is TRBV7-2, the J call TRBJ1-2; 9 bases line up with TRBD1. The DNA for the CDR3 is TGTGCCAGCAGCCCGGGACAGGGCGGTTCCTTAGGCTACACCTTC. This gives the protein CASSPGQGGSLGYTF.